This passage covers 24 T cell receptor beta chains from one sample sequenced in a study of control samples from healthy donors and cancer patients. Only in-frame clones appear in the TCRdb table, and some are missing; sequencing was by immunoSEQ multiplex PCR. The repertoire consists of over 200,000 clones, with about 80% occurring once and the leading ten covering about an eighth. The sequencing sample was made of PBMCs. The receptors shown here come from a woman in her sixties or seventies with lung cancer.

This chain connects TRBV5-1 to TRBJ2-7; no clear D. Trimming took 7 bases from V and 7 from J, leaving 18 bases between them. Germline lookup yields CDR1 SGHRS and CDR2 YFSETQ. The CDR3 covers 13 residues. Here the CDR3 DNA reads TGCGCCAGCGGTGGAAAGGGCTCGGAAGAGCAGTACTTC. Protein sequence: CASGGKGSEEQYF.

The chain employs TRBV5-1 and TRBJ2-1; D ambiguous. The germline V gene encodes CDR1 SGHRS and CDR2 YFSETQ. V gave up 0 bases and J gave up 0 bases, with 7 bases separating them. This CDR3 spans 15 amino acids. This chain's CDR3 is CASSLDGPSYNEQFF. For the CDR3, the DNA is TGCGCCAGCAGCTTGGACGGGCCCTCCTACAATGAGCAGTTCTTC.

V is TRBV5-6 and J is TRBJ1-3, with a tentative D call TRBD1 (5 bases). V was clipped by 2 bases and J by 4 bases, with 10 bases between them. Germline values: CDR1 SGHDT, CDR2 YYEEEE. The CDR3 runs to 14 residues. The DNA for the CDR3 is TGTGCCAGCAGCTTATGGCAGGGAGGAAACACCATATATTTT. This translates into CASSLWQGGNTIYF.

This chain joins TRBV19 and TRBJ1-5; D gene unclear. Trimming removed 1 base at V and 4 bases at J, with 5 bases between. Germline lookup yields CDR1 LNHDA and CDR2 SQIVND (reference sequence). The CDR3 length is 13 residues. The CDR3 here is CASSIAANQPQHF. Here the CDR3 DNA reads TGTGCCAGTAGTATAGCCGCAAATCAGCCCCAGCATTTT.

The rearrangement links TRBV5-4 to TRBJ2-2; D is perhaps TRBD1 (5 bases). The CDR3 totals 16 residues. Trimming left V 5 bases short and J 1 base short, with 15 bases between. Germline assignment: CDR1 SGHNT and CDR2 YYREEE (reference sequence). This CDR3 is CASSGAESLNTGELFF. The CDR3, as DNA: TGTGCCAGCAGTGGGGCTGAATCTTTGAACACCGGGGAGCTGTTTTTT.

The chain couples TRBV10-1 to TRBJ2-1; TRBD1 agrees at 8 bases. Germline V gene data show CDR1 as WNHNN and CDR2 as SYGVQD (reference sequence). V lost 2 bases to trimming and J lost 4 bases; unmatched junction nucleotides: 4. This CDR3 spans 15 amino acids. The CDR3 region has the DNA TGCGCCAGCAGTGAGGTGCAGGGGGCTTACAATGAGCAGTTCTTC. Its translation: CASSEVQGAYNEQFF.

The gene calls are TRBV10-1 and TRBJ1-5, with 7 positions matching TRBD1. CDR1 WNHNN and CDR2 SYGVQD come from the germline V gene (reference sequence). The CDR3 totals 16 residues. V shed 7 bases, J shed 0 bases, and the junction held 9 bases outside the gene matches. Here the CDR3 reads CASTDQQGNSNQPQHF. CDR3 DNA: TGCGCCAGCACAGACCAACAGGGGAATAGCAATCAGCCCCAGCATTTT.

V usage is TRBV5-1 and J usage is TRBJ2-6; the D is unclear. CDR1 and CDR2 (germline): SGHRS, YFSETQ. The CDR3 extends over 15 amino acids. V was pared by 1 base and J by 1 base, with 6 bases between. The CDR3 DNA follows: TGCGCCAGCAGCTTGATCCGATCTGGGGCCAACGTCCTGACTTTC. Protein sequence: CASSLIRSGANVLTF. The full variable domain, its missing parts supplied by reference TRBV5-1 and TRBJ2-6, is KAGVTQTPRYLIKTRGQQVTLSCSPISGHRSVSWYQQTPGQGLQFLFEYFSETQRNKGNFPGRFSGRQFSNSRSEMNVSTLELGDSALYLCASSLIRSGANVLTFGAGSRLTVL.

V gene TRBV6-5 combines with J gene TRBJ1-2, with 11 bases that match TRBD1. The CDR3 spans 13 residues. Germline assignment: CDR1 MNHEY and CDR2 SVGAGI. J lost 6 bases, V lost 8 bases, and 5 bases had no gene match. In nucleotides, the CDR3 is TGTGCCAGCGGGAGGACAGGGGGCCATGGCTACACCTTC. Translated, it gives CASGRTGGHGYTF.

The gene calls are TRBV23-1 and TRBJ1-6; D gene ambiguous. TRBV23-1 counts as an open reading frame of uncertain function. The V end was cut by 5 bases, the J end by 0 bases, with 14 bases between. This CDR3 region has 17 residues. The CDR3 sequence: CASSVPVVSSYNSPLHF. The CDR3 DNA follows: TGCGCCAGCAGTGTCCCCGTAGTGAGCTCCTATAATTCACCCCTCCACTTT.

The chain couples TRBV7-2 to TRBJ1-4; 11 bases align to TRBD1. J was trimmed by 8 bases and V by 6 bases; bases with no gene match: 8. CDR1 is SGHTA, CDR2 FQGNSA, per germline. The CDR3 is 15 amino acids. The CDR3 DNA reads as TGTGCCAGCAGTATCCTCGGGACAGGGGGGGAAAAACTGTTTTTT. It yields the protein CASSILGTGGEKLFF.

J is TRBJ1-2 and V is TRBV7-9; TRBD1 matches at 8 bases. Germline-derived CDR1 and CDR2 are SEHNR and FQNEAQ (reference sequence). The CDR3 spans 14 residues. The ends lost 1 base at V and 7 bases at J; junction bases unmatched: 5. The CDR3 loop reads CASSLEDRVLGYTF. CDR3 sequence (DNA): TGTGCCAGCAGCTTAGAGGACAGGGTCCTTGGCTACACCTTC.

The CDR3 bases are TGCAGTGCTAGACGGACAGATACGCAGTATTTT. It encodes CSARRTDTQYF. The V and J genes are TRBV20-1 and TRBJ2-3; D is undetermined. CDR1 and CDR2 (germline): DFQATT, SNEGSKA (reference sequence). V lost 2 bases to trimming and J lost 3 bases, with 3 bases between them. The CDR3 sequence is 11 residues long.

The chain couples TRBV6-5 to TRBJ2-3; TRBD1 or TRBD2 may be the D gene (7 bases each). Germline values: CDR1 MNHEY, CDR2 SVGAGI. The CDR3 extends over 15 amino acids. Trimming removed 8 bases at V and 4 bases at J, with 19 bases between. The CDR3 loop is CASLSGDSGADTQYF. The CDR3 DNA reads TGTGCCAGCTTAAGCGGGGACAGCGGGGCAGATACGCAGTATTTT.

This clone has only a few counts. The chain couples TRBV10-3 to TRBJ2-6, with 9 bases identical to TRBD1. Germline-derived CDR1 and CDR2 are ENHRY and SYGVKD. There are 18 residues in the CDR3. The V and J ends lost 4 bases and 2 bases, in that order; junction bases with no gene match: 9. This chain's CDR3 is CAISGPGTGMTGANVLTF. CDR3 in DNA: TGTGCCATCAGTGGGCCCGGGACAGGGATGACTGGGGCCAACGTCCTGACTTTC.

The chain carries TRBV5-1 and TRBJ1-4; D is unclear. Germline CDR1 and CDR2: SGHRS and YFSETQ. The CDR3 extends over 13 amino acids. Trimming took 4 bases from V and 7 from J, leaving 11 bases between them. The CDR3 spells CASSQMDAEKLFF. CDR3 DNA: TGCGCCAGCAGCCAAATGGACGCTGAAAAACTGTTTTTT. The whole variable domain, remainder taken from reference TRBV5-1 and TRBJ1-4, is KAGVTQTPRYLIKTRGQQVTLSCSPISGHRSVSWYQQTPGQGLQFLFEYFSETQRNKGNFPGRFSGRQFSNSRSEMNVSTLELGDSALYLCASSQMDAEKLFFGSGTQLSVL.

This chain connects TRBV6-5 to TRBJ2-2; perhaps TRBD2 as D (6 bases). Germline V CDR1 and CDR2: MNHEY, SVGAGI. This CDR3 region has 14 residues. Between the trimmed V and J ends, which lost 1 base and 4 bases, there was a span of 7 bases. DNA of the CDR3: TGTGCCAGCAGTTACTTCGGGGGCACCGGGGAGCTGTTTTTT. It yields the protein CASSYFGGTGELFF.

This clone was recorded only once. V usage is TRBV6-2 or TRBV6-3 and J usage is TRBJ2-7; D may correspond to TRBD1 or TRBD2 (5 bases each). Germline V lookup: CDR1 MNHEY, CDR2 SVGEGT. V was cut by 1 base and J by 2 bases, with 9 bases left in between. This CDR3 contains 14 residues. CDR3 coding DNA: TGTGCCAGCAGTTACTTGGGACCGACCTACGAGCAGTACTTC. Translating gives CASSYLGPTYEQYF.

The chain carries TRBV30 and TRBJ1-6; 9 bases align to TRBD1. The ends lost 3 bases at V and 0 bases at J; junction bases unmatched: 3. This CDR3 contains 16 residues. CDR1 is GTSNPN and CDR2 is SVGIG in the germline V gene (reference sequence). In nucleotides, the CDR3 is TGTGCCTGGAGGGGGACAGGGAGCTCCTATAATTCACCCCTCCACTTT. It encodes CAWRGTGSSYNSPLHF.

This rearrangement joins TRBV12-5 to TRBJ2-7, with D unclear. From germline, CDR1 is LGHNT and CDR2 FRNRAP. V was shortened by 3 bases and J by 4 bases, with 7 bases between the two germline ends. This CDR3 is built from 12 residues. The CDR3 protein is CASGFSSYEQYF. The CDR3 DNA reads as TGTGCTAGTGGTTTCTCGAGTTACGAGCAGTACTTC. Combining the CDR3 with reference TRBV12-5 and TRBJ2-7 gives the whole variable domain DARVTQTPRHKVTEMGQEVTMRCQPILGHNTVFWYRQTMMQGLELLAYFRNRAPLDDSGMPKDRFSAEMPDATLATLKIQPSEPRDSAVYFCASGFSSYEQYFGPGTRLTVT.

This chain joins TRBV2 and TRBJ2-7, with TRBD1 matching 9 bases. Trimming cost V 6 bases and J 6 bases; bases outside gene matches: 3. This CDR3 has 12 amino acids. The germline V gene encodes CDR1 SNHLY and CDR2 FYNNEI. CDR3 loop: CASSTDRGEQYF. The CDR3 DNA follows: TGTGCCAGCAGCACGGACAGGGGCGAGCAGTACTTC.

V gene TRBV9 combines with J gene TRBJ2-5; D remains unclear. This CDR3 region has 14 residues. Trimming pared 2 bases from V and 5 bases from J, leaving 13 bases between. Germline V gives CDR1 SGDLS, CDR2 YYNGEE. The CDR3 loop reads CASSVGLTGETQYF. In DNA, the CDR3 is TGTGCCAGCAGCGTCGGGCTAACCGGGGAGACCCAGTACTTC.

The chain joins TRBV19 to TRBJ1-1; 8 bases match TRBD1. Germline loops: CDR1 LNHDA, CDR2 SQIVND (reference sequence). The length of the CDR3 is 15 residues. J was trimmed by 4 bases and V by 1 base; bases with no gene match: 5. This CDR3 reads CASSIAPTGGTEAFF. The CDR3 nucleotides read TGTGCCAGTAGTATAGCCCCCACAGGGGGCACTGAAGCTTTCTTT. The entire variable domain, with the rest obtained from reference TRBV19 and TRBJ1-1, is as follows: DGGITQSPKYLFRKEGQNVTLSCEQNLNHDAMYWYRQDPGQGLRLIYYSQIVNDFQKGDIAEGYSVSREKKESFPLTVTSAQKNPTAFYLCASSIAPTGGTEAFFGQGTRLTVV.

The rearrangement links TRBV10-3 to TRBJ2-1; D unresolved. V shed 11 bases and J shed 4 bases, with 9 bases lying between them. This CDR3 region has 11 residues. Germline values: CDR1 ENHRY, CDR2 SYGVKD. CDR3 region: CAAVSYNEQFF. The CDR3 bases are TGTGCCGCCGTCTCTTACAATGAGCAGTTCTTC.